A selection of T cell receptor beta chains follows, all from one sample in a study of T cell repertoires in cytomegalovirus infection. TCRdb re-derived calls from the reads in MiXCR, one entry per CDR3 protein. The data contain some 800,000 distinct CDR3 sequences, approximately 30% of them singletons. What these receptors recognize is not known. The sequences come from cultured CD8+ T cells from PBMCs, collected from culture after CMV antigen stimulation. The receptor set was obtained from a human donor in good health (CMV status not recorded). Some clones in this sample may be carry-over from other donors' samples. Each CDR3 is given with its conserved first and last residue. Fields, in order: CDR3 protein, V gene.

cdr3_aa: CASSLARGGGELFF
v_call: TRBV5-1

cdr3_aa: CASSGPLGSTDTEAFF
v_call: TRBV7-8

cdr3_aa: CASSSSRDGYGYTF
v_call: TRBV19

cdr3_aa: CASSQDPPARGFGTEAFF
v_call: TRBV4-1

cdr3_aa: CASSWAGDRVSNEQFF
v_call: TRBV7-2

cdr3_aa: CASRSQGAREKLFF
v_call: TRBV27

cdr3_aa: CASSLGRRSYNEQFF
v_call: TRBV7-2

cdr3_aa: CASSYFGGGEGNTIYF
v_call: TRBV28

cdr3_aa: CASSFSRTYTYNEQFF
v_call: TRBV13

cdr3_aa: CASSLGTSGGASADTQYF
v_call: TRBV7-9

cdr3_aa: CASSLAQGRPNYGYTF
v_call: TRBV7-9

cdr3_aa: CASSGFGGDYGYTF
v_call: TRBV7-6

cdr3_aa: CSVVSPLSLNTGELFF
v_call: TRBV29-1

cdr3_aa: CASTFQGTGGNTIYF
v_call: TRBV12-3/TRBV12-4

cdr3_aa: CASSPDGQVPRDTQYF
v_call: TRBV7-9

cdr3_aa: CASILVGLTEAFF
v_call: TRBV7-9

cdr3_aa: CASSLAALNTGELFF
v_call: TRBV5-4

cdr3_aa: CASSLWEKGKYEQYF
v_call: TRBV7-9

cdr3_aa: CASSYTPGTEGPSGRSYEQYF
v_call: TRBV7-9

cdr3_aa: CASSEPDRRKETQYF
v_call: TRBV25-1

cdr3_aa: CASSQEGNLSGNTIYF
v_call: TRBV4-2

cdr3_aa: CASSPELAKNIQYF
v_call: TRBV28

cdr3_aa: CATFERGAPETQYF
v_call: TRBV5-5

cdr3_aa: CSARGWDSKSYGYTF
v_call: TRBV20-1

cdr3_aa: CASSTYGKDQPQHF
v_call: TRBV12-3/TRBV12-4

cdr3_aa: CSSRDNRGGYYGYTF
v_call: TRBV9

cdr3_aa: CASSLVSGGHSPLHF
v_call: TRBV5-6

cdr3_aa: CASSESNGEWPQHF
v_call: TRBV25-1

cdr3_aa: CAGSLEIGPIYEKLFF
v_call: TRBV7-6

cdr3_aa: CSARDRDGGYEQYF
v_call: TRBV20-1

cdr3_aa: CASSFGPSGSRHNEQFF
v_call: TRBV7-4

cdr3_aa: CASSEYMGQAMNTGELFF
v_call: TRBV7-9

cdr3_aa: CASSLRDWDGYTF
v_call: TRBV5-5

cdr3_aa: CASSQDQWGHNEQFF
v_call: TRBV4-1

cdr3_aa: CASSQDVGDFLGNEQFF
v_call: TRBV14

cdr3_aa: CATSTAGGNGYTF
v_call: TRBV15

cdr3_aa: CASSHDRGLYYGYTF
v_call: TRBV4-3

cdr3_aa: CASSQSPGVMDTEAFF
v_call: TRBV4-1

cdr3_aa: CASSNLRDRGQPQHF
v_call: TRBV19

cdr3_aa: CASSQVGANTGELFF
v_call: TRBV4-1

cdr3_aa: CASSEQGSTYEQYF
v_call: TRBV6-1

cdr3_aa: CASSIDLAGSTEQYF
v_call: TRBV19

cdr3_aa: CASALVGLSSYEQYF
v_call: TRBV27

cdr3_aa: CASSPGPYSGANVLTF
v_call: TRBV6-5

cdr3_aa: CASSLAGQGSGNTIYF
v_call: TRBV5-1

cdr3_aa: CASGLRGPTDTQYF
v_call: TRBV12-5

cdr3_aa: CASSLGRRYNSPLHF
v_call: TRBV13

cdr3_aa: CASKWGSGANVLTF
v_call: TRBV27

cdr3_aa: CSVEEVTEDSYEQYF
v_call: TRBV29-1

cdr3_aa: CASSDTSGTGSIAYNSPLHF
v_call: TRBV11-2

cdr3_aa: CASSIRPTSAYYEQYF
v_call: TRBV19

cdr3_aa: CASAAYGDEQFF
v_call: TRBV19